These 10 T cell receptor beta chains came from one sample sequenced in a study of shared clonotypes between healthy human individuals. Measured with immunoSEQ multiplex PCR; TCRdb has only the in-frame clones, and not every one. The table includes about a million clones, 60% to 80% detected once. Sequenced input: memory CD4+ T cells from PBMCs. Subset in this sample: CD45RA-negative fraction. These receptors came from a man between 18 and 35 years old in good health. Some clones in this sample may be carry-over from other donors' samples.

This clone was seen at least ten times. The CDR3: CATQLGGTDTQYF. The CDR3 nucleotides are TGTGCCACCCAACTAGGGGGTACGGATACGCAGTATTTT. The chain has TRBV7-8 and TRBJ2-3, with D possibly TRBD1 on 6 matching bases. The CDR3 spans 13 residues. Germline V gene sequence: CDR1 SGHVS, CDR2 FQNEAQ. The ends were cut back, 10 bases at V and 6 bases at J, with 17 bases in the middle.

J is TRBJ2-3 and V is TRBV7-6; tentative D call: TRBD2 (5 bases). The CDR3 loop spans 14 amino acids. Looked up from germline, CDR1 is SGHVS and CDR2 is FNYEAQ. Trimming stripped 0 bases from V and 5 bases from J, with 9 bases between. In DNA form, the CDR3 reads TGTGCCAGCAGCTTAGCTAGCGTGGAAGATACGCAGTATTTT. Translation gives CASSLASVEDTQYF.

Only a few counts were recorded for this clone. The gene calls are TRBV5-1 and TRBJ2-6; 12 bases agree with TRBD1. CDR1 SGHRS and CDR2 YFSETQ come from the germline V gene. V lost 0 bases to trimming and J lost 1 base; unmatched junction nucleotides: 5. There are 19 residues in the CDR3. The CDR3 sequence: CASSLAPGQGASGANVLTF. The CDR3 DNA is TGCGCCAGCAGCTTGGCCCCGGGACAGGGGGCGTCTGGGGCCAACGTCCTGACTTTC.

The chain employs TRBV7-3 and TRBJ2-5; 12 nucleotides align to TRBD2. Germline V gives CDR1 SGHTA, CDR2 FQGTGA. This CDR3 is 15 amino acids long. V shed 4 bases and J 2 bases; nucleotides not matched to a gene: 2. CDR3 in amino acids: CASSSTSGSQETQYF. In DNA form, the CDR3 reads TGTGCCAGCAGCTCGACTAGCGGGAGTCAAGAGACCCAGTACTTC.

V gene TRBV5-6 combines with J gene TRBJ1-2, with 7 bases lining up with TRBD1. V gave up 0 bases and J gave up 0 bases; unmatched junction bases: 5. Germline values: CDR1 SGHDT, CDR2 YYEEEE. The CDR3 spans 16 residues. The CDR3: CASSLVGQATNYGYTF. DNA of the CDR3: TGTGCCAGCAGCTTGGTCGGACAGGCCACTAACTATGGCTACACCTTC.

This clone was counted between two and nine times. J is TRBJ2-3 and V is TRBV7-6; a weak D match, TRBD2 (5 bases). Trimming shortened V by 5 bases and J by 6 bases, and 9 bases separated the two germline ends. This CDR3 is built from 12 residues. Germline-derived CDR1 and CDR2 are SGHVS and FNYEAQ. For the CDR3, the DNA is TGTGCCAGCAGCCAATCGGGGGATACGCAGTATTTT. Protein product: CASSQSGDTQYF.

The V call is TRBV6-6, the J call TRBJ2-5, with D possibly matching TRBD1 (5 bases). This CDR3 spans 14 amino acids. Germline CDR1 is MNHNY and CDR2 is SVGAGI (reference sequence). V was clipped by 0 bases and J by 2 bases, with 7 bases between them. For the CDR3, the DNA is TGTGCCAGCAGTTACTCGGGGCAGCAAGAGACCCAGTACTTC. It translates to CASSYSGQQETQYF.

The chain is built from TRBV18 and TRBJ1-1; D unresolved. This CDR3 is 14 amino acids long. Germline loops: CDR1 KGHSH, CDR2 LQKENI. V lost 3 bases, J lost 2 bases, and 10 bases lay in between. The CDR3 DNA reads as TGTGCCAGCTCACCCCCCGAGGGAAACACTGAAGCTTTCTTT. Residues: CASSPPEGNTEAFF.

This chain joins TRBV7-2 and TRBJ2-7; D is unresolved. The CDR3 is 12 amino acids. V was clipped by 4 bases and J by 2 bases, with 6 bases between them. Germline loops: CDR1 SGHTA, CDR2 FQGNSA. The CDR3 loop is CASSSVTYEQYF. In DNA, the CDR3 is TGTGCCAGCAGCTCCGTGACCTACGAGCAGTACTTC.

Concerning this clone: Other nucleotide sequences from this sample produce the same CDR3. The CDR3 region has the DNA TGTGCCTGGAGTCCTCAAGAGACCCAGTACTTC. It translates to CAWSPQETQYF. The chain uses TRBV30 and TRBJ2-5; D not certain. Germline V CDR1 and CDR2: GTSNPN, SVGIG (reference sequence). This CDR3 has 11 residues. Trimming stripped 2 bases from V and 2 bases from J, with 3 bases between.